This T cell receptor (beta chain) derives from a study of response to subunit inactivated influenza vaccine. This clonotype was seen only a few times. Via MiXCR, TCRdb re-called the RT-PCR reads, giving one row per CDR3 protein. The table includes just over 300,000 distinct CDR3 sequences, 20% to 25% detected once. The receptor was isolated from a man aged 45-69 years who received an inactivated influenza vaccine. Sequenced material: PBMCs from blood, taken approximately 22 months after vaccination.

The CDR3 loop reads CAIKTLGLEAGELFF. CDR3 DNA: TGTGCCATCAAAACTCTGGGACTAGAGGCCGGGGAGCTGTTTTTT. The V call is TRBV10-3, the J call TRBJ2-2, with TRBD2 identical over 8 bases. The CDR3 contains 15 residues. The germline gives CDR1 ENHRY, CDR2 SYGVKD. The V and J ends lost 7 bases and 6 bases, in that order; junction bases with no gene match: 10.